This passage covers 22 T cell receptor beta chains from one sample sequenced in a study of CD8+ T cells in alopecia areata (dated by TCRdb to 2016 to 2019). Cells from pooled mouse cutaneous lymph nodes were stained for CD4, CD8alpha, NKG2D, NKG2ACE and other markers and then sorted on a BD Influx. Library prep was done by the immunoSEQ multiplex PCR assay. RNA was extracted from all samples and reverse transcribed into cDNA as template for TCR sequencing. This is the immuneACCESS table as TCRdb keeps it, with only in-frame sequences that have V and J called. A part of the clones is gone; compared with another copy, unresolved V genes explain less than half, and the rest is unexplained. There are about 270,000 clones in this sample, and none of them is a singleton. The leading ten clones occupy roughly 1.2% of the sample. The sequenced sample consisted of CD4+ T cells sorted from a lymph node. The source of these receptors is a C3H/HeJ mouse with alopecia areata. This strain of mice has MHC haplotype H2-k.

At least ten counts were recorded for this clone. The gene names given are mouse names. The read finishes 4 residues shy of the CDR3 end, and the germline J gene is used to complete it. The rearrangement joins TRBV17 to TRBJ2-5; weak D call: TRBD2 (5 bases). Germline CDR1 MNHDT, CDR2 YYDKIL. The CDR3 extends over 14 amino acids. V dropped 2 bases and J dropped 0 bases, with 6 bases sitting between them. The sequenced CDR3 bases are TGTGCTAGCAGTAGATGGGGTAACCAAGAC. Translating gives CASSRWGNQD. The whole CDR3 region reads CASSRWGNQDTQYF.

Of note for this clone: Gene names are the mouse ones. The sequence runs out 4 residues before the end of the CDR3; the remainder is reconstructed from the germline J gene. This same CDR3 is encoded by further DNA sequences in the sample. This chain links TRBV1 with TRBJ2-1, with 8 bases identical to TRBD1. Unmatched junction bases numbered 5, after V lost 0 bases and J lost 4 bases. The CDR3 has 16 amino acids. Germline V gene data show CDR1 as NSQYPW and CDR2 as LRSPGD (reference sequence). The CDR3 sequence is CTCSADSGGRYAEQFF. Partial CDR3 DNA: TGCACCTGCAGTGCAGATTCAGGGGGCAGGTATGCT.

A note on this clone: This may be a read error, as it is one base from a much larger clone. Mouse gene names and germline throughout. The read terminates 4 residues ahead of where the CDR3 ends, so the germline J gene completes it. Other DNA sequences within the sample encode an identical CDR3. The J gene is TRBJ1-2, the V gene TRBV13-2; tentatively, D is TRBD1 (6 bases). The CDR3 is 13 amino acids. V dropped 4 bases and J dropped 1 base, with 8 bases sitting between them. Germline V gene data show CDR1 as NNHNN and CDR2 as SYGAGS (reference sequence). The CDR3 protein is CASGPGQNSDYTF. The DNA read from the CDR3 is TGTGCCAGCGGTCCGGGACAAAACTCC.

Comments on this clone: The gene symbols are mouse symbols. CDR3 sequence reads: CASSWGTTSAETLYF. The CDR3 DNA, read in part, is TGTGCCAGCAGCTGGGGGACAACTAGTGCAGAA. This sequence joins TRBV14 and TRBJ2-3, with TRBD2 as a possible D gene (7 bases). The sequenced fragment ends 4 residues before the CDR3 boundary, so the rest is inferred from the germline J gene. CDR1 SGHDT and CDR2 FRDEAV come from the germline V gene. This CDR3 spans 15 amino acids. V was trimmed by 5 bases and J by 0 bases, leaving 13 bases between them.

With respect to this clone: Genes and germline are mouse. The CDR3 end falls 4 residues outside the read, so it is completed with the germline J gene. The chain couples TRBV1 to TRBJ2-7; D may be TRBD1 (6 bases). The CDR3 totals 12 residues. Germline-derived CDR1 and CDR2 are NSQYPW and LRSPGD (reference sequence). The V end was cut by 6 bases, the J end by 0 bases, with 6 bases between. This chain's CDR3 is CTCRDSSYEQYF. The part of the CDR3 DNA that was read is TGCACCTGCAGGGACAGCTCCTAT.

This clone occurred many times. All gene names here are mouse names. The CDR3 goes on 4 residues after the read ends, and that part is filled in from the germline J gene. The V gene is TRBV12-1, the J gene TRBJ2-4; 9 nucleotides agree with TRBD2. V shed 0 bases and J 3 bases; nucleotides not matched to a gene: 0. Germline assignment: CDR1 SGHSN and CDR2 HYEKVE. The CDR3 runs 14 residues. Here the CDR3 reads CASSLDWGQNTLYF. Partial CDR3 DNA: TGTGCCAGCTCTCTCGACTGGGGGCAAAAC.

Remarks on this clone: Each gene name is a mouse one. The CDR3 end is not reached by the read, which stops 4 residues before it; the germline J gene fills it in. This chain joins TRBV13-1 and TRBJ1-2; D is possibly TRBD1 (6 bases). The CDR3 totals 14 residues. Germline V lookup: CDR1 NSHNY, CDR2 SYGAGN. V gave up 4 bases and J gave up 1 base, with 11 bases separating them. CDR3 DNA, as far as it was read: TGTGCCAGCAGTACGGGACATCAAAACTCC. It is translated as CASSTGHQNS. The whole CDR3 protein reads CASSTGHQNSDYTF.

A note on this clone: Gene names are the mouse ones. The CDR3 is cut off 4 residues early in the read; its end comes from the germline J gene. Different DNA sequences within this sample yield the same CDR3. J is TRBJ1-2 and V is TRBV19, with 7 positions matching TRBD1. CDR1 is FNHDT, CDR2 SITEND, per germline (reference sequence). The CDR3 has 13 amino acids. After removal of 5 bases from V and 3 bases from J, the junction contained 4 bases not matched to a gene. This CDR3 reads CASSRGGDSDYTF. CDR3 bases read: TGTGCCAGCAGCAGAGGGGGCGACTCC. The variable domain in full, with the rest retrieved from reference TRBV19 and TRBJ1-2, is GGIITQTPKFLIGQEGQKLTLKCQQNFNHDTMYWYRQDSGKGLRLIYYSITENDLQKGDLSEGYDASREKKSSFSLTVTSAQKNEMAVFLCASSRGGDSDYTFGSGTRLLVI.

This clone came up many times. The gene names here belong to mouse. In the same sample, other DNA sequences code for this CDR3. CDR3 bases read: TGCACCTGCAGTGCCGGGACAGGGCAAGAC. Residues: CTCSAGTGQD. The full CDR3 sequence reads CTCSAGTGQDTQYF. The rearrangement joins TRBV1 to TRBJ2-5, with TRBD1 identical over 9 bases. The CDR3 end lies 4 residues beyond the end of the read and is filled in from the germline J gene. Germline V gene lookup returns CDR1 NSQYPW and CDR2 LRSPGD (reference sequence). Trimming took 3 bases from V and 3 from J; bases not matched to a gene: 1. This CDR3 contains 14 residues.

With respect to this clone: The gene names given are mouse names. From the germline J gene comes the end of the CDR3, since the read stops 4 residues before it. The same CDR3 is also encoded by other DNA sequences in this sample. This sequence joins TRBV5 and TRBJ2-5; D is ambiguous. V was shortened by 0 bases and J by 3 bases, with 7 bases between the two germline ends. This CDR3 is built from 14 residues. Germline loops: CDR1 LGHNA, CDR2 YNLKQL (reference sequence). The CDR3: CASSQDLTQDTQYF. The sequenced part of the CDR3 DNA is TGTGCCAGCAGCCAAGATCTTACTCAAGAC.

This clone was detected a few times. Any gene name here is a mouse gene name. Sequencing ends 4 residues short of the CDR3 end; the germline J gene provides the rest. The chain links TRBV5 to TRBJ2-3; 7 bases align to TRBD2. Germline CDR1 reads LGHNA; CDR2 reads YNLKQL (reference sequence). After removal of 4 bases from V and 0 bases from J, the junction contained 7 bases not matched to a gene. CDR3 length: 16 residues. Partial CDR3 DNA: TGTGCCAGCAGCCCTCCGGCTGGGGGTAGTGCAGAA. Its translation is CASSPPAGGSAE. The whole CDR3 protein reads CASSPPAGGSAETLYF.

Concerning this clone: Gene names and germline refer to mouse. The CDR3 sequence is CASGELVSAETLYF. The CDR3 bases that were read are TGTGCCAGCGGTGAATTGGTTAGTGCAGAA. V and J are TRBV13-2 and TRBJ2-3; no definite D call. Read sequence stops 4 residues before the CDR3 end, and the germline J gene provides the missing end. Germline CDR1 reads NNHNN; CDR2 reads SYGAGS (reference sequence). The CDR3 is 14 residues long. The V end lost 2 bases, the J end lost 0 bases, and 7 bases lay between the germline ends.

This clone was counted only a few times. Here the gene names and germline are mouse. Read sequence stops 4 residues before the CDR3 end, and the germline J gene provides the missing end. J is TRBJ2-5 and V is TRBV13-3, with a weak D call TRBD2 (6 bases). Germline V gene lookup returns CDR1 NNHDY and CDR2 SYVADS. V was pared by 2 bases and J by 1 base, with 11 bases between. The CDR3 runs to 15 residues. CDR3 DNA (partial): TGTGCCAGCAGTGACCTCTCTGGGGACCAAGAC. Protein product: CASSDLSGDQD. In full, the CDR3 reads CASSDLSGDQDTQYF.

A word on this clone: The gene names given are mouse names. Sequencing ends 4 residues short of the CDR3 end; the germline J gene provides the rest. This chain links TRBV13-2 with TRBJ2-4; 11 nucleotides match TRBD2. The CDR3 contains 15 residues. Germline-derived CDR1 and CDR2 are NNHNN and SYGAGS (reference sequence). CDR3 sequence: CASGDGTGGRNTLYF. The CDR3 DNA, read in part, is TGTGCCAGCGGTGATGGGACTGGGGGGAGGAAC.

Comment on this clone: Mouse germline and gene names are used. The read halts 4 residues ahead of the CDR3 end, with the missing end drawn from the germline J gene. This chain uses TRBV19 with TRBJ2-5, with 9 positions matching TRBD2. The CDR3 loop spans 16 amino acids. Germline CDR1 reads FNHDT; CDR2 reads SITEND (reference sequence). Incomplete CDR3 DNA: TGTGCCAGCAGTCCTATACCCGGGACTGGGAAGGAC. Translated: CASSPIPGTGKD. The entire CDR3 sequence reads CASSPIPGTGKDTQYF.

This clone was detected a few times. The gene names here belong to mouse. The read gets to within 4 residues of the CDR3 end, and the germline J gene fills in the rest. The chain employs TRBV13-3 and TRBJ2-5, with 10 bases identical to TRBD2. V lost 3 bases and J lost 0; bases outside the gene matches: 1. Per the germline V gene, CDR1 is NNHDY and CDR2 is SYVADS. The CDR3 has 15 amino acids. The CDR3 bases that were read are TGTGCCAGCAGTGTGGACTGGGGGAACCAAGAC. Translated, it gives CASSVDWGNQD. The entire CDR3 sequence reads CASSVDWGNQDTQYF. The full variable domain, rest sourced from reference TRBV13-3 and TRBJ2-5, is EAAVTQSPRSKVAVTGGKVTLSCHQTNNHDYMYWYRQDTGHGLRLIHYSYVADSTEKGDIPDGYKASRPSQENFSLILELASLSQTAVYFCASSVDWGNQDTQYFGPGTRLLVL.

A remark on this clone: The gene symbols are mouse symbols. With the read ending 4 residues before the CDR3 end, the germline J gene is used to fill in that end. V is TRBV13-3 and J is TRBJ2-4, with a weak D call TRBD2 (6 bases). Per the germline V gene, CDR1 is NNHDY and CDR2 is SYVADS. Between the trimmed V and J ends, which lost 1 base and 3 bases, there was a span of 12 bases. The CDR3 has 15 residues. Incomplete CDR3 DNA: TGTGCCAGCAGTGATCCGCTGGGGAGACAAAAC. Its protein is CASSDPLGRQN. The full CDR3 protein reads CASSDPLGRQNTLYF.

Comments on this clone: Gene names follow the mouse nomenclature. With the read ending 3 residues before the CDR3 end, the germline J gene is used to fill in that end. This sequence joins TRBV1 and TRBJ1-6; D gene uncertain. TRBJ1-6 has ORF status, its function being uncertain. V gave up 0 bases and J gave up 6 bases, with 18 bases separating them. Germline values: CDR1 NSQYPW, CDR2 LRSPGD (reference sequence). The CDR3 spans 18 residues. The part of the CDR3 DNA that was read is TGCACCTGCAGTGCAGAAAGACACGGAGAGAGTCTTAATTCGCCC. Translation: CTCSAERHGESLNSP. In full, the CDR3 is CTCSAERHGESLNSPLYF.

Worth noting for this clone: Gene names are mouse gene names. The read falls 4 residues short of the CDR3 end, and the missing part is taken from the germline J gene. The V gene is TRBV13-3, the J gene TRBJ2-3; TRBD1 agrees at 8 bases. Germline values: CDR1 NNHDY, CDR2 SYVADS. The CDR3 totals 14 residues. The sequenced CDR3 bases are TGTGCCAGCAGTGAGAGGACAGGGAGAGAA. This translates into CASSERTGRE. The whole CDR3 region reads CASSERTGRETLYF.

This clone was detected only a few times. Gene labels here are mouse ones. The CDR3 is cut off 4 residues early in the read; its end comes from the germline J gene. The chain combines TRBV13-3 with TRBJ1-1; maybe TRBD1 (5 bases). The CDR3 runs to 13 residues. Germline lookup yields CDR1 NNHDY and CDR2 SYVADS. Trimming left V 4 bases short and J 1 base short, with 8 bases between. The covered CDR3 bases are TGTGCCAGCAGTCCCGACAGAAACACA. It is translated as CASSPDRNT. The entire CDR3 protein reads CASSPDRNTEVFF.

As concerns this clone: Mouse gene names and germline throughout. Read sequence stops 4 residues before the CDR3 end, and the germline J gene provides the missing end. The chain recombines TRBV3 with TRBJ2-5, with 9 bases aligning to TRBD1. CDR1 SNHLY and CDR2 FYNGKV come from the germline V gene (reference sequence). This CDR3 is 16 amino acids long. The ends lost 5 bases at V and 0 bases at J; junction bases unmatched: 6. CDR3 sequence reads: CASSRDRAFNQDTQYF. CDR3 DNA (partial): TGTGCCAGCAGCCGGGACAGGGCCTTTAACCAAGAC. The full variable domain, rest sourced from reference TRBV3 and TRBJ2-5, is GPKVLQIPSHQIIDMGQMVTLNCDPVSNHLYFYWYKQILGQQMEFLVNFYNGKVMEKSKLFKDQFSVERPDGSYFTLKIQPTALEDSAVYFCASSRDRAFNQDTQYFGPGTRLLVL.

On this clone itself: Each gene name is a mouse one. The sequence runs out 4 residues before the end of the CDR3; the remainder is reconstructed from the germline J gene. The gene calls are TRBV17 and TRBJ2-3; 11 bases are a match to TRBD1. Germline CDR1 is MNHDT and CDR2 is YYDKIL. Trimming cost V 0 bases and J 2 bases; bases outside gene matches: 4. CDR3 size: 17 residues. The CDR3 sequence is CASSRERTGGDAETLYF. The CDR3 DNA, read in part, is TGTGCTAGCAGTAGAGAGCGGACAGGGGGCGATGCAGAA. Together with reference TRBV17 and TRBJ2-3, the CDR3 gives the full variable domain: DTTVKQNPRYKLARVGKPVNLICSQTMNHDTMYWYQKKPNQAPKLLLFYYDKILNREADTFEKFQSSRPNNSFCSLYIGSAGLEYSAMYLCASSRERTGGDAETLYFGSGTRLTVL.